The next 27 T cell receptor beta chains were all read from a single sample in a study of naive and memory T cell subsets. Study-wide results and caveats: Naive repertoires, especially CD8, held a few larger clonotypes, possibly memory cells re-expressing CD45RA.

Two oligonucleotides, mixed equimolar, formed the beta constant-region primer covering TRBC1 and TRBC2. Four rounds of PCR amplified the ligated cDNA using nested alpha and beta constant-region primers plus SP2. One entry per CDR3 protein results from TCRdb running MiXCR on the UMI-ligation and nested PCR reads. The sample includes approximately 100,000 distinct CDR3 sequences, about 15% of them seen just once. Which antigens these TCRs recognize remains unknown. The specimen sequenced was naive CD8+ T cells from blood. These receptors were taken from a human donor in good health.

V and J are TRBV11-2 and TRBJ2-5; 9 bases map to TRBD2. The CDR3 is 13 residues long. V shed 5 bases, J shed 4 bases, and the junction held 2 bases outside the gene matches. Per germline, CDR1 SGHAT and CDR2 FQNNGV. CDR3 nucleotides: TGTGCCAGCAGCCAAGCGGGAGGAGAGACCCAGTACTTC. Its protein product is CASSQAGGETQYF. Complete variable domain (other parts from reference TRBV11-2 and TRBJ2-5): EAGVAQSPRYKIIEKRQSVAFWCNPISGHATLYWYQQILGQGPKLLIQFQNNGVVDDSQLPKDRFSAERLKGVDSTLKIQPAKLEDSAVYLCASSQAGGETQYFGPGTRLLVL.

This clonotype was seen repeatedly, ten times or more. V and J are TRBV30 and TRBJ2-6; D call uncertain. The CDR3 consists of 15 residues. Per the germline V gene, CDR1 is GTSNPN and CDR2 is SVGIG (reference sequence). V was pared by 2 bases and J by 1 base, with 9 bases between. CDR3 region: CAWSPGSSGANVLTF. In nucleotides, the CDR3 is TGTGCCTGGAGTCCCGGGTCTTCTGGGGCCAACGTCCTGACTTTC.

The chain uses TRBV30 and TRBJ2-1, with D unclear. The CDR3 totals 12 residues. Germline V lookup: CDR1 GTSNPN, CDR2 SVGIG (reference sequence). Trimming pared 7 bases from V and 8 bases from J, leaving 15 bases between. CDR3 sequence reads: CALLLTEDEQFF. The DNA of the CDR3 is TGTGCCTTACTTCTGACTGAGGATGAGCAGTTCTTC. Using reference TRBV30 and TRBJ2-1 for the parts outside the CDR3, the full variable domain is SQTIHQWPATLVQPVGSPLSLECTVEGTSNPNLYWYRQAAGRGLQLLFYSVGIGQISSEVPQNLSASRPQDRQFILSSKKLLLSDSGFYLCALLLTEDEQFFGPGTRLTVL.

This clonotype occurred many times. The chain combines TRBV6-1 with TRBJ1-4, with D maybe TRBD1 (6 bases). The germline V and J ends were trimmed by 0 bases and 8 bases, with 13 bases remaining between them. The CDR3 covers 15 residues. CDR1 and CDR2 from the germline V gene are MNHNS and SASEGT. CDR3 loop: CASSEAGGAGEKLFF. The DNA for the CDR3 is TGTGCCAGCAGTGAAGCGGGGGGGGCTGGAGAAAAACTGTTTTTT.

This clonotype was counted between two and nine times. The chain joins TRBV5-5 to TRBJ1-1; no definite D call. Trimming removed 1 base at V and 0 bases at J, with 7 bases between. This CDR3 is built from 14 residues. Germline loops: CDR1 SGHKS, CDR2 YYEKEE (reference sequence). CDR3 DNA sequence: TGTGCCAGCAGCTTGAGCAGGTTGAACACTGAAGCTTTCTTT. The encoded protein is CASSLSRLNTEAFF.

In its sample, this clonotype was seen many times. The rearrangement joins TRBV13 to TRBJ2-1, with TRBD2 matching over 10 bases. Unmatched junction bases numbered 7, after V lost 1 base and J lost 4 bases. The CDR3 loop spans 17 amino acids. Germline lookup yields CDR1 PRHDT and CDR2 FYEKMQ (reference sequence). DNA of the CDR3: TGTGCCAGCAGCTTAGTGGGGCTAGCGGGAGCATACAATGAGCAGTTCTTC. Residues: CASSLVGLAGAYNEQFF.

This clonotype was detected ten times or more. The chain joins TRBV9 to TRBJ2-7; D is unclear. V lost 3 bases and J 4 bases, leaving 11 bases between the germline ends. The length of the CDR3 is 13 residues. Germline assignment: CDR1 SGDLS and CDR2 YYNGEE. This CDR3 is CASSAPPFYEQYF. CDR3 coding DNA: TGTGCCAGCAGCGCCCCGCCCTTTTACGAGCAGTACTTC.

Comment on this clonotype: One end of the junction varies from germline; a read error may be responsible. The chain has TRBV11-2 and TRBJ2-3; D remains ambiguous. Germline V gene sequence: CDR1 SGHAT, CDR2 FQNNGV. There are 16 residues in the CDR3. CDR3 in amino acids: CASSLERKHATDTQYF. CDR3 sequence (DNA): TGTGCCAGCAGCCTAGAGAGGAAACACGCCACAGATACGCAGTATTTT.

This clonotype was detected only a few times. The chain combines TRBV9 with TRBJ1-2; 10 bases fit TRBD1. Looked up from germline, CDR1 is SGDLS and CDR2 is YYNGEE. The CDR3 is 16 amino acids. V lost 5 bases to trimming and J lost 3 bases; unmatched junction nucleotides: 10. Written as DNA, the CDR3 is TGTGCCAGCAGACCTACCCGGACAGGGGGGGACTATGGCTACACCTTC. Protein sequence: CASRPTRTGGDYGYTF.

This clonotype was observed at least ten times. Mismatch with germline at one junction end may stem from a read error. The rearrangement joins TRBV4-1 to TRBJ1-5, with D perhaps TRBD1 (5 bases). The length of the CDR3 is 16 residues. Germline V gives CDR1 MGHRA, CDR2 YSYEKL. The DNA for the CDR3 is TGCGCAAGCAGCCAGCTTGTGGGGGAAATAAATCAGCCCCAGCATTTT. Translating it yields CASSQLVGEINQPQHF.

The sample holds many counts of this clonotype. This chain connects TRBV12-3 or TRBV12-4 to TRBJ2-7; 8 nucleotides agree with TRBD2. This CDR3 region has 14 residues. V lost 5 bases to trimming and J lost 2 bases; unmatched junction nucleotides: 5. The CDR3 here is CASSPPGLAYEQYF. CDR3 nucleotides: TGTGCCAGCAGTCCTCCGGGACTAGCCTACGAGCAGTACTTC.

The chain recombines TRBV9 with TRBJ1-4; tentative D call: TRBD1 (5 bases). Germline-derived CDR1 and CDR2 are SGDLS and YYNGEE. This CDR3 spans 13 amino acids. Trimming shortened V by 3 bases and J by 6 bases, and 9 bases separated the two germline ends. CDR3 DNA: TGTGCCAGCAGCGGCGGACATGATGAAAAACTGTTTTTT. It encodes CASSGGHDEKLFF.

The CDR3 spells CASSSTQGYIIGGYTF. CDR3 sequence (DNA): TGTGCCAGCAGTTCAACACAGGGATATATCATAGGCGGCTACACCTTC. The V call is TRBV6-5, the J call TRBJ1-2, with a possible D match to TRBD1 (6 bases). Germline assignment: CDR1 MNHEY and CDR2 SVGAGI. Trimming cost V 4 bases and J 8 bases, with 23 bases left between them. The CDR3 is made up of 16 amino acids.

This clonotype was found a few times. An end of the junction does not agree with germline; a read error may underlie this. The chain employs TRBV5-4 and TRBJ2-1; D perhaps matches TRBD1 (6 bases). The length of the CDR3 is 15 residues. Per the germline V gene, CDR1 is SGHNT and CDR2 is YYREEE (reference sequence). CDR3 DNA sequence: TGTGCCAGCAGCTTGGCACAGGGTCCCTACGATGAGCAGTTCTTC. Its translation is CASSLAQGPYDEQFF.

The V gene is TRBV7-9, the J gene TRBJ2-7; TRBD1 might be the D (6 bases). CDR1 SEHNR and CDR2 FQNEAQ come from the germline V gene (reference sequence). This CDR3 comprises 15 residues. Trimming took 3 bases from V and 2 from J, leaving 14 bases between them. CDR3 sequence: CASSFLRGEPYEQYF. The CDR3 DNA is TGTGCCAGCAGCTTCCTCAGGGGAGAGCCCTACGAGCAGTACTTC. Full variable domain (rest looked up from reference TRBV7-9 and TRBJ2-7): DTGVSQNPRHKITKRGQNVTFRCDPISEHNRLYWYRQTLGQGPEFLTYFQNEAQLEKSRLLSDRFSAERPKGSFSTLEIQRTEQGDSAMYLCASSFLRGEPYEQYFGPGTRLTVT.

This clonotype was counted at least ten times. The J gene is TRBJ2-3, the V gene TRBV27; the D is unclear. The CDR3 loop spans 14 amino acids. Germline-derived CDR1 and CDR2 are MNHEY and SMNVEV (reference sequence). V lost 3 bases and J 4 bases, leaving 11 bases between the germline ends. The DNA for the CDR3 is TGTGCCAGCAGTTTCTTGGCGCCGGCAGATACGCAGTATTTT. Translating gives CASSFLAPADTQYF.

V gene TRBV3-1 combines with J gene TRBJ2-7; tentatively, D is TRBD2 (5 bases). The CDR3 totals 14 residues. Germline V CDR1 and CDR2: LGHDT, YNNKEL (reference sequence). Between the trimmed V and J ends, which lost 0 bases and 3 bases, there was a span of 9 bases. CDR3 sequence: CASSQEPGFYEQYF. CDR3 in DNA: TGTGCCAGCAGCCAAGAGCCGGGGTTCTACGAGCAGTACTTC.

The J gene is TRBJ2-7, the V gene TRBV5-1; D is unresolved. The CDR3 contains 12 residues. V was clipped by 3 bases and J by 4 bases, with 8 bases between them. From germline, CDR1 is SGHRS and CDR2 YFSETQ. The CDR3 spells CASSSGWYEQYF. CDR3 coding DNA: TGCGCCAGCAGCTCGGGTTGGTACGAGCAGTACTTC.

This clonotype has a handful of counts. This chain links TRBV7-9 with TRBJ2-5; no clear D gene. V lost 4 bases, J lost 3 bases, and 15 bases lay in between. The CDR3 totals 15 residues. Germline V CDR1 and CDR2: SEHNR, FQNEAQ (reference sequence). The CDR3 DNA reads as TGTGCCAGCAGCTCTCCTTCCGGTTACGAAGAGACCCAGTACTTC. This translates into CASSSPSGYEETQYF.

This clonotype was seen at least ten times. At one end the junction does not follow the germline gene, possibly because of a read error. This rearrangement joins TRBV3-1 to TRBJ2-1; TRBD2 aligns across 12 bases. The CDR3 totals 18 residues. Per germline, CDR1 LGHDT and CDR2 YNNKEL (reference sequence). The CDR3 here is CASSQVASGRASHNEQFF. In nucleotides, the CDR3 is TGTGCCAGCAGCCAAGTAGCTAGCGGGAGGGCCTCCCACAATGAGCAGTTCTTC.

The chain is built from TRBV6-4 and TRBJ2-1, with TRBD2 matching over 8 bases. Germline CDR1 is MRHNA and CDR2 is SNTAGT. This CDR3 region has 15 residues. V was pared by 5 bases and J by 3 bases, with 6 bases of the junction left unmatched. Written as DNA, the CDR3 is TGTGCCAGCAGTCGGGAGGGGATGGACTACAATGAGCAGTTCTTC. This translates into CASSREGMDYNEQFF.

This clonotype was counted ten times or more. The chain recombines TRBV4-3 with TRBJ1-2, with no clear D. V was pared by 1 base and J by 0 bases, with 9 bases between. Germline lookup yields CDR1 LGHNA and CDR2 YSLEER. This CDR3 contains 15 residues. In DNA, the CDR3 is TGCGCCAGCAGCCAAGGTGGCAGCACTAACTATGGCTACACCTTC. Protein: CASSQGGSTNYGYTF.

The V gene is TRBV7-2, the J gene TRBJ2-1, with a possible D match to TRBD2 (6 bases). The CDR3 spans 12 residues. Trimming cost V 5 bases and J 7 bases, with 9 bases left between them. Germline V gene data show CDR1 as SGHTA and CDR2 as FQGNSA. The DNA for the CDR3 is TGTGCCAGCAGCGAGGGACTTAATGAGCAGTTCTTC. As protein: CASSEGLNEQFF. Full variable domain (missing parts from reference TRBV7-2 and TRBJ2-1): GAGVSQSPSNKVTEKGKDVELRCDPISGHTALYWYRQSLGQGLEFLIYFQGNSAPDKSGLPSDRFSAERTGGSVSTLTIQRTQQEDSAVYLCASSEGLNEQFFGPGTRLTVL.

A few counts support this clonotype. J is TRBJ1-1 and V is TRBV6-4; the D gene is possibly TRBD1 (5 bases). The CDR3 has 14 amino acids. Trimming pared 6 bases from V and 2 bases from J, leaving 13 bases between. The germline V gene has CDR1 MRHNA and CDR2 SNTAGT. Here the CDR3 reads CASRTGHGNTEAFF. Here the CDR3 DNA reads TGTGCCAGCAGGACCGGACATGGAAACACTGAAGCTTTCTTT.

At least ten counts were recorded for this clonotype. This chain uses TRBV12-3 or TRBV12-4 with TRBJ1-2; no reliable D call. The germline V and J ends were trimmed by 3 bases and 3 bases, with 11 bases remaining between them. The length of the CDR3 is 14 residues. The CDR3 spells CASSLGGGYYGYTF. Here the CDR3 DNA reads TGTGCCAGCAGTTTGGGTGGCGGCTACTATGGCTACACCTTC.

CDR3 sequence reads: CASSFRLGADTQYF. CDR3 in DNA: TGTGCCAGCAGCTTTCGACTAGGAGCAGATACGCAGTATTTT. V gene TRBV13 combines with J gene TRBJ2-3; D is possibly TRBD2 (6 bases). The CDR3 consists of 14 residues. Deletions cut 3 bases from V and 4 bases from J, with 11 bases between. Germline values: CDR1 PRHDT, CDR2 FYEKMQ (reference sequence).

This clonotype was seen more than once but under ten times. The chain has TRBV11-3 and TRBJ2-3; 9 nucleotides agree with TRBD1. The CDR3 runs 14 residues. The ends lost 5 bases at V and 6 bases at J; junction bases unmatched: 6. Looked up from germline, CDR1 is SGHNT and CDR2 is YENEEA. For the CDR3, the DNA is TGTGCCAGCAGCCCGGGACAGGGTAGGGATACGCAGTATTTT. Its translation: CASSPGQGRDTQYF. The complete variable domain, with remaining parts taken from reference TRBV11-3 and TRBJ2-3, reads EAGVVQSPRYKIIEKKQPVAFWCNPISGHNTLYWYLQNLGQGPELLIRYENEEAVDDSQLPKDRFSAERLKGVDSTLKIQPAELGDSAVYLCASSPGQGRDTQYFGPGTRLTVL.